A selection of T cell receptor beta chains follows, all from one sample in a study of early T cells in non-severe SARS-CoV-2 infection. TCRdb re-called the 5' RACE reads with MiXCR, one entry per CDR3 protein. This sample yields tens of thousands of distinct CDR3 sequences, of which more than 6.5% are seen a single time; 5.5% to 6% belongs to the top ten. The starting material was whole blood, obtained at baseline. These receptors were collected from an adult who was a healthcare worker with PCR-confirmed SARS-CoV-2 infection or an uninfected control (not recorded which). Both conserved end residues are part of each CDR3. The D gene is left open where the match is weak. Not all rows give a size; the values are once, few, many and, for expanded clones, a class.

d_gene: NA; v_gene: TRBV7-3; j_gene: TRBJ2-7; abundance: NA; CDR3nt: TGTGCCAGCAGCCCGATGGACAGTTTACCGCACGAGCAGTACTTC; CDR3aa: CASSPMDSLPHEQYF
d_gene: NA; v_gene: TRBV7-9; j_gene: TRBJ2-1; abundance: few; CDR3nt: TGTGCCAGCAGCTGGGGAAGCGGGCTCTCCTACAATGAGCAGTTCTTC; CDR3aa: CASSWGSGLSYNEQFF
d_gene: TRBD2; v_gene: TRBV5-1; j_gene: TRBJ2-3; abundance: many; CDR3nt: TGCGCCAGCAGCTTCGGGACTAGCGGCACAGATACGCAGTATTTT; CDR3aa: CASSFGTSGTDTQYF
d_gene: NA; v_gene: TRBV12-3/TRBV12-4; j_gene: TRBJ2-2; abundance: NA; CDR3nt: TGTGCCAGCACCGTCCAACTAAGCACCGGGGAGCTGTTTTTT; CDR3aa: CASTVQLSTGELFF
d_gene: NA; v_gene: TRBV3-1; j_gene: TRBJ1-4; abundance: many; CDR3nt: TGTGCCAGCAGCCGAAAGACCGGGCCAGCTAATGAAAAACTGTTTTTT; CDR3aa: CASSRKTGPANEKLFF
d_gene: NA; v_gene: TRBV4-3; j_gene: TRBJ1-2; abundance: NA; CDR3nt: TGCGCCAGCAGCCATGACAGGGGCTACACCTTC; CDR3aa: CASSHDRGYTF
d_gene: NA; v_gene: TRBV6-6; j_gene: TRBJ1-5; abundance: few; CDR3nt: TGTGCCAGCAGTTACAGTACAGCTCCCAATCAGCCCCAGCATTTT; CDR3aa: CASSYSTAPNQPQHF
d_gene: NA; v_gene: TRBV24-1; j_gene: TRBJ2-7; abundance: NA; CDR3nt: TGTGCCACCAGTGATCCCTCGGCCCGGGAGCAGTACTTC; CDR3aa: CATSDPSAREQYF
d_gene: NA; v_gene: TRBV3-1; j_gene: TRBJ2-7; abundance: NA; CDR3nt: TGTGCCAGCAGCCAAGTTCTGGGCGCTCGGGAGCAGTACTTC; CDR3aa: CASSQVLGAREQYF
d_gene: NA; v_gene: TRBV5-1; j_gene: TRBJ2-3; abundance: many; CDR3nt: TGCGCCAGCAGCCTCCGCGCCCTAAGCACAGATACGCAGTATTTT; CDR3aa: CASSLRALSTDTQYF
d_gene: NA; v_gene: TRBV30; j_gene: TRBJ1-2; abundance: few; CDR3nt: TGTGCCTGGAGTGTACTTCCAGCTAACTATGGCTACACCTTC; CDR3aa: CAWSVLPANYGYTF
d_gene: TRBD1; v_gene: TRBV18; j_gene: TRBJ2-7; abundance: few; CDR3nt: TGTGCCAGCTCTTGGGACAGGATGGGCGAGCAGTACTTC; CDR3aa: CASSWDRMGEQYF
d_gene: NA; v_gene: TRBV12-3/TRBV12-4; j_gene: TRBJ1-6; abundance: few; CDR3nt: TGTGCCACCTCCGGGGACGCTTGGAATTCACCCCTCCACTTT; CDR3aa: CATSGDAWNSPLHF
d_gene: TRBD2; v_gene: TRBV5-4; j_gene: TRBJ2-7; abundance: few; CDR3nt: TGTGCCAGCAGTCCTAGCGGGGGGGTCCCCCTCGAGCAGTACTTC; CDR3aa: CASSPSGGVPLEQYF
d_gene: TRBD2; v_gene: TRBV7-8; j_gene: TRBJ2-5; abundance: few; CDR3nt: TGTGCCAGCAGCACCCAGCGAGCGGGGCGGACCCAGTACTTC; CDR3aa: CASSTQRAGRTQYF
d_gene: NA; v_gene: TRBV10-2; j_gene: TRBJ1-4; abundance: NA; CDR3nt: TGCGCCAGCAGTCCACAGGAAAAACTGTTTTTT; CDR3aa: CASSPQEKLFF
d_gene: NA; v_gene: TRBV3-1; j_gene: TRBJ2-3; abundance: NA; CDR3nt: TGTGCCAGCAGCCAGTTAACCGATACGCAGTATTTT; CDR3aa: CASSQLTDTQYF
d_gene: TRBD1; v_gene: TRBV5-1; j_gene: TRBJ1-2; abundance: many; CDR3nt: TGCGCCAGCAGCTTGTATCTGGACAGGGGTACTAACTATGGCTACACCTTC; CDR3aa: CASSLYLDRGTNYGYTF
d_gene: NA; v_gene: TRBV27; j_gene: TRBJ2-7; abundance: few; CDR3nt: TGTGCCAGCAGTTCCGCAGGGTTTACCTACGAGCAGTACTTC; CDR3aa: CASSSAGFTYEQYF
d_gene: NA; v_gene: TRBV20-1; j_gene: TRBJ2-7; abundance: few; CDR3nt: TGCAGTGCTTACTCCCCGGGACACGACGGGGAGCAGTACTTC; CDR3aa: CSAYSPGHDGEQYF
d_gene: TRBD2; v_gene: TRBV19; j_gene: TRBJ2-1; abundance: many; CDR3nt: TGTGCCAGTAGTATAGATCGGCCAGTGGGGGGGAGATTCGATGAGCAGTTCTTC; CDR3aa: CASSIDRPVGGRFDEQFF
d_gene: TRBD1; v_gene: TRBV28; j_gene: TRBJ2-7; abundance: NA; CDR3nt: TGTGCCAGCAGTATCCGCCCTCCGGGACAGGGCTACGAGCAGTACTTC; CDR3aa: CASSIRPPGQGYEQYF
d_gene: TRBD1; v_gene: TRBV7-2; j_gene: TRBJ2-7; abundance: many; CDR3nt: TGTGCCAGCAGTCCGGACAGGGCCCCATCCTACGAGCAGTACTTC; CDR3aa: CASSPDRAPSYEQYF
d_gene: NA; v_gene: TRBV20-1; j_gene: TRBJ2-6; abundance: NA; CDR3nt: TGCAGTGCTAGCTTCCGGAACTCTGGGGCCAACGTCCTGACTTTC; CDR3aa: CSASFRNSGANVLTF
d_gene: TRBD1; v_gene: TRBV20-1; j_gene: TRBJ2-7; abundance: few; CDR3nt: TGCAGTGCTAGTTTACTGACCGGGACAGGGGCCCACGAGCAGTACTTC; CDR3aa: CSASLLTGTGAHEQYF
d_gene: TRBD1; v_gene: TRBV6-1; j_gene: TRBJ2-7; abundance: many; CDR3nt: TGTGCCAGCAGTGATTGGGACAGGGGGTTTTCCTACGAGCAGTACTTC; CDR3aa: CASSDWDRGFSYEQYF
d_gene: TRBD1; v_gene: TRBV2; j_gene: TRBJ2-7; abundance: many; CDR3nt: TGTGCCAGCAGGACTCTTAGGGACAGGAACTACGAGCAGTACTTC; CDR3aa: CASRTLRDRNYEQYF
d_gene: NA; v_gene: TRBV9; j_gene: TRBJ1-2; abundance: many; CDR3nt: TGTGCCAGCAGCACAGGGACACGACTCAACTATGGCTACACCTTC; CDR3aa: CASSTGTRLNYGYTF
d_gene: TRBD2; v_gene: TRBV20-1; j_gene: TRBJ2-3; abundance: few; CDR3nt: TGCAGTGCTAAAACCGGGACTAGCGTGCGTACAGATACGCAGTATTTT; CDR3aa: CSAKTGTSVRTDTQYF
d_gene: NA; v_gene: TRBV28; j_gene: TRBJ2-2; abundance: few; CDR3nt: TGTGCCAGCAACTTCCCTCCCGGGGCCCCGAACACCGGGGAGCTGTTTTTT; CDR3aa: CASNFPPGAPNTGELFF
d_gene: NA; v_gene: TRBV12-3/TRBV12-4; j_gene: TRBJ1-1; abundance: many; CDR3nt: TGTGCCAGCGGGGCAGGCAAAGAAGCTTTCTTT; CDR3aa: CASGAGKEAFF
d_gene: NA; v_gene: TRBV20-1; j_gene: TRBJ2-7; abundance: many; CDR3nt: TGCAGTGCTCAGGACGGCCCCCCCTACGAGCAGTACTTC; CDR3aa: CSAQDGPPYEQYF
d_gene: NA; v_gene: TRBV7-9; j_gene: TRBJ2-7; abundance: NA; CDR3nt: TGTGCCAGCAGCCACCCTTCCTACGAGCAGTACTTC; CDR3aa: CASSHPSYEQYF